Each of the 11 T cell receptor beta chains below was sequenced from the same sample in a study of CD8 T cells in ankylosing spondylitis. Each CDR3 protein is one row after TCRdb ran MiXCR on the 5' RACE reads. This table holds around 130,000 distinct CDR3 sequences, approximately 9.7% found once. The sample comprised blood, either unsorted or a sorted T cell fraction (not recorded which). The source of these receptors is a male donor with ankylosing spondylitis or in good health (not recorded which).

This clonotype has ten or more counts. The chain combines TRBV28 with TRBJ2-1, with D possibly being TRBD2 (6 bases). The germline CDR1 and CDR2 sequences are MDHEN and SYDVKM. CDR3 length equals 14 residues. The ends were cut back, 6 bases at V and 5 bases at J, with 14 bases in the middle. DNA of the CDR3: TGTGCCAGCAGACTAGGACTACCGAACAATGAGCAGTTCTTC. It codes for CASRLGLPNNEQFF.

The table lists this clonotype with a few counts. The CDR3 sequence: CASSGSTRNPLSNEQFF. The DNA of the CDR3 is TGTGCCAGCAGTGGGTCTACGAGGAACCCCCTTTCCAATGAGCAGTTCTTC. The chain uses TRBV2 and TRBJ2-1, with D unresolved. This CDR3 comprises 17 residues. CDR1 is SNHLY, CDR2 FYNNEI, per germline. V lost 4 bases to trimming and J lost 6 bases, with 22 bases between them.

The sample holds many counts of this clonotype. V usage is TRBV6-1 and J usage is TRBJ1-1; tentatively, D is TRBD1 (5 bases). V lost 8 bases and J lost 3, with 16 bases in between. The CDR3 is 14 residues long. Germline CDR1 MNHNS, CDR2 SASEGT. The CDR3 spells CASLDSRGDTEAFF. The CDR3 region has the DNA TGTGCCAGCTTAGACAGCCGTGGGGACACTGAAGCTTTCTTT.

Many counts were recorded for this clonotype. This chain joins TRBV7-2 and TRBJ2-5; D unresolved. From germline, CDR1 is SGHTA and CDR2 FQGNSA. Between the trimmed V and J ends, which lost 1 base and 5 bases, there was a span of 8 bases. The CDR3 length is 13 residues. The CDR3 sequence is CASSLVRDETQYF. CDR3 bases: TGTGCCAGCAGCTTAGTCCGCGATGAGACCCAGTACTTC. The variable domain in full, with the rest retrieved from reference TRBV7-2 and TRBJ2-5, is GAGVSQSPSNKVTEKGKDVELRCDPISGHTALYWYRQSLGQGLEFLIYFQGNSAPDKSGLPSDRFSAERTGGSVSTLTIQRTQQEDSAVYLCASSLVRDETQYFGPGTRLLVL.

In its sample, this clonotype was seen many times. The chain recombines TRBV4-3 with TRBJ2-7, with 7 bases identical to TRBD2. The V gene's germline CDR1 is LGHNA and CDR2 YSLEER. There are 17 residues in the CDR3. The junction had 15 bases not matched to a gene; V was cut back by 5 bases and J by 2 bases. The CDR3 loop reads CASSKAGAGEVPYEQYF. For the CDR3, the DNA is TGCGCCAGCAGCAAAGCCGGTGCGGGAGAAGTCCCCTACGAGCAGTACTTC.

This clonotype appeared many times. V usage is TRBV5-1 and J usage is TRBJ1-4; D is undetermined. Germline V CDR1 and CDR2: SGHRS, YFSETQ. Trimming cost V 1 base and J 0 bases, with 7 bases left between them. CDR3 length equals 15 residues. The CDR3 sequence: CASSLTATTNEKLFF. In nucleotides, the CDR3 is TGCGCCAGCAGCTTGACGGCAACAACTAATGAAAAACTGTTTTTT.

This clonotype has a count of ten or more. The V and J genes are TRBV15 and TRBJ2-7; D is undetermined. The CDR3 loop spans 14 amino acids. V was trimmed by 0 bases and J by 3 bases, leaving 9 bases between them. Germline V lookup: CDR1 LNHNV, CDR2 YYDKDF (reference sequence). CDR3 sequence reads: CATSREGIHYEQYF. In DNA form, the CDR3 reads TGTGCCACCAGCAGAGAAGGTATCCACTACGAGCAGTACTTC.

This clonotype was detected a few times. The CDR3 loop is CASGGFSTGELFF. CDR3 in DNA: TGTGCCAGCGGTGGTTTCAGCACCGGGGAGCTGTTTTTT. The chain employs TRBV7-2 and TRBJ2-2; D unresolved. Germline V gene lookup returns CDR1 SGHTA and CDR2 FQGNSA. V lost 8 bases to trimming and J lost 4 bases, with 11 bases between them. The CDR3 runs 13 residues.

This clonotype was counted ten times or more. The V call is TRBV12-3 or TRBV12-4, the J call TRBJ1-2, with 7 bases fitting TRBD1. The CDR3 has 16 residues. The J segment lost 4 bases and the V segment lost 3 bases, leaving 11 bases of the junction unmatched. In DNA, the CDR3 is TGTGCCAGCAGTTTTGACAGGGCCTTATTTAGCTATGGCTACACCTTC. Amino acids: CASSFDRALFSYGYTF.

The sample holds many counts of this clonotype. CDR3 coding DNA: TGTGCCAGCAGTCACACTAGCGGGCAGACCCGAACTACCGGGGAGCTGTTTTTT. This translates into CASSHTSGQTRTTGELFF. The rearrangement uses TRBV12-3 or TRBV12-4 and TRBJ2-2, with 9 bases matching TRBD2. With V trimmed by 5 bases and J by 5 bases, 15 bases remained unmatched. This CDR3 is built from 18 residues.

The rearrangement links TRBV7-2 to TRBJ2-1; weak D call: TRBD2 (5 bases). The CDR3 is 16 residues long. V was trimmed by 5 bases and J by 5 bases, leaving 19 bases between them. Germline V lookup: CDR1 SGHTA, CDR2 FQGNSA. CDR3 sequence (DNA): TGTGCCAGCAGCCCCGGGCGGTCCGGGAACCACAATGAGCAGTTCTTC. Its translation is CASSPGRSGNHNEQFF.